The TCR beta chain under discussion was sequenced for a study of patients and donors after allogeneic stem cell transplantation. The CDR3 length is 11 residues. V lost 4 bases, J lost 10 bases, and 8 bases lay in between. This clonotype was counted at least ten times. MiXCR, run by TCRdb on the RT-PCR reads, gives a single entry per CDR3 protein. The sample yields about a million distinct CDR3 sequences, under 20% seen once. The TCR originated in a human donor who was either an allogeneic HSCT recipient or a stem cell or donor lymphocyte infusion donor (not recorded which). It is not recorded whose cells these are; they may come from a transplant donor. The chain carries TRBV12-3 or TRBV12-4 and TRBJ2-1; D is undetermined. Sequences were obtained from blood, either unsorted or a sorted T cell fraction (not recorded which). CDR3 amino acids: CASSSLREQFF. The CDR3 nucleotides are TGTGCCAGCAGTTCGCTAAGGGAGCAGTTCTTC.